One sample yielded the 8 T cell receptor beta chains listed below, sequenced in a study of Tregs in tolerant kidney transplant recipients. Sequencing used immunoSEQ multiplex PCR; TCRdb keeps in-frame clones, though not all of them. The sample holds about 44,000 clones; less than 97% are singletons and the top ten take around 0.38%. Antigens of these TCRs are unknown. The sequencing sample was made of Tregs from blood cultured with allogeneic cells. The receptors originated from a human donor in good health.

The rearrangement joins TRBV19 to TRBJ1-6; no firm D call. Per the germline V gene, CDR1 is LNHDA and CDR2 is SQIVND (reference sequence). V lost 6 bases, J lost 1 base, and 10 bases lay in between. The CDR3 contains 15 residues. CDR3 DNA: TGTGCCAGTAGCAAACTGGTTTCCTATAATTCACCCCTCCACTTT. It specifies CASSKLVSYNSPLHF.

The chain employs TRBV6-1 and TRBJ2-7; the D gene is possibly TRBD1 (6 bases). Trimming removed 2 bases at V and 2 bases at J, with 19 bases between. This CDR3 has 17 residues. Germline V gene data show CDR1 as MNHNS and CDR2 as SASEGT. CDR3 residues: CASSELDRSPITYEQYF. For the CDR3, the DNA is TGTGCCAGCAGTGAACTAGACAGGAGCCCTATAACCTACGAGCAGTACTTC.

This sequence joins TRBV7-2 and TRBJ2-3, with TRBD2 as a possible D gene (6 bases). Germline V gene lookup returns CDR1 SGHTA and CDR2 FQGNSA. Deletions cut 1 base from V and 7 bases from J, with 9 bases between. The CDR3 is 13 residues long. The CDR3 DNA reads TGTGCCAGCAGCTTAGTGGCGGGGTATACGCAGTATTTT. Amino acids: CASSLVAGYTQYF.

The V call is TRBV10-3, the J call TRBJ1-3; D may be TRBD1 (5 bases). V was trimmed by 3 bases and J by 2 bases, leaving 11 bases between them. Germline CDR1 ENHRY, CDR2 SYGVKD. CDR3 length equals 15 residues. Here the CDR3 reads CAISESQAPGNTIYF. The CDR3 nucleotides are TGTGCCATCAGTGAATCACAGGCCCCTGGAAACACCATATATTTT.

The rearrangement joins TRBV7-2 to TRBJ1-1, with TRBD1 identical over 7 bases. Germline trimming cut 1 base from V and 8 bases from J; bases unmatched to any gene: 4. CDR3 length equals 13 residues. The germline CDR1 and CDR2 sequences are SGHTA and FQGNSA. The CDR3 DNA reads TGTGCCAGCAGCTTAGTCAGGGACAGCGAAGCTTTCTTT. Amino acid sequence: CASSLVRDSEAFF.

The rearrangement links TRBV19 to TRBJ1-2; the D gene is possibly TRBD1 (5 bases). The CDR3 contains 14 residues. Trimming took off 1 base at V and 4 bases at J, with 10 bases between the two ends. Looked up from germline, CDR1 is LNHDA and CDR2 is SQIVND (reference sequence). DNA of the CDR3: TGTGCCAGTAGTATAGGGCAGGGCGGCTATGGCTACACCTTC. Protein: CASSIGQGGYGYTF.

The chain has TRBV5-1 and TRBJ1-1; TRBD1 is a possible D gene (5 bases). Trimming took 4 bases from V and 4 from J, leaving 17 bases between them. Per germline, CDR1 SGHRS and CDR2 YFSETQ. The CDR3 has 15 amino acids. The DNA for the CDR3 is TGCGCCAGCAGCGAGGGCCTCCCCGGGGGCACTGAAGCTTTCTTT. This sequence encodes CASSEGLPGGTEAFF.

Remarks on this clone: Other DNA variants within this sample encode the same CDR3. V and J are TRBV5-1 and TRBJ2-7; the match to TRBD1 covers 7 bases. The junction had 10 bases not matched to a gene; V was cut back by 2 bases and J by 5 bases. Looked up from germline, CDR1 is SGHRS and CDR2 is YFSETQ. The CDR3 has 15 amino acids. CDR3: CASSLGDRDGNEQYF. The CDR3 bases are TGCGCCAGCAGCTTAGGTGACAGGGATGGAAACGAGCAGTACTTC.